The 18 T cell receptor beta chains below come from one sample, sequenced in a study of CD8 T cells in ankylosing spondylitis. MiXCR was run by TCRdb on the 5' RACE reads, yielding one entry per CDR3 protein. In the table there are under 550,000 distinct CDR3 sequences, about 25% of which are singletons. For these receptors, no antigen is known. Study outcomes and limitations: It appeared that ankylosing spondylitis blood was characterized by a TCR beta motif of roughly 8 highly homologous variants.

The material sequenced was blood, either unsorted or a sorted T cell fraction (not recorded which). Source of these receptors: a male donor with ankylosing spondylitis.

This clonotype was counted many times. This chain joins TRBV5-1 and TRBJ2-1, with a weak D call TRBD1 (5 bases). The CDR3 runs to 15 residues. Germline V gene lookup returns CDR1 SGHRS and CDR2 YFSETQ. V gave up 4 bases and J gave up 0 bases, with 11 bases separating them. CDR3 coding DNA: TGCGCCAGCAGCATCGACAGTAGCTCCTACAATGAGCAGTTCTTC. Translation gives CASSIDSSSYNEQFF.

This clonotype has just a few counts. The chain uses TRBV14 and TRBJ2-1; D is ambiguous. The CDR3 is made up of 13 amino acids. Trimming took off 5 bases at V and 3 bases at J, with 8 bases between the two ends. Germline V gives CDR1 SGHDN, CDR2 FVKESK. CDR3 amino acids: CASSLQVYNEQFF. DNA of the CDR3: TGTGCCAGCAGCTTACAAGTCTACAATGAGCAGTTCTTC.

This sequence joins TRBV27 and TRBJ2-1, with 8 bases aligning to TRBD2. Per germline, CDR1 MNHEY and CDR2 SMNVEV (reference sequence). Germline trimming cut 5 bases from V and 3 bases from J; bases unmatched to any gene: 9. The CDR3 loop spans 16 amino acids. DNA for the CDR3: TGTGCCAGCAGTGCTCGAGCGGGAGTAGTCTACAATGAGCAGTTCTTC. This codes for CASSARAGVVYNEQFF.

The chain uses TRBV2 and TRBJ1-1; 7 bases are a match to TRBD1. The CDR3 consists of 13 residues. The V segment lost 7 bases and the J segment 8 bases; nucleotides outside the gene matches: 10. Germline-derived CDR1 and CDR2 are SNHLY and FYNNEI. The CDR3 is CASKELATGEAFF. CDR3 sequence (DNA): TGTGCCAGCAAGGAATTGGCGACAGGGGAAGCTTTCTTT.

The V gene is TRBV7-8, the J gene TRBJ2-1; 8 nucleotides align to TRBD1. CDR1 is SGHVS and CDR2 is FQNEAQ in the germline V gene. CDR3 length equals 15 residues. J gave up 4 bases and V 5 bases, and 7 bases lay outside the gene matches. The CDR3 sequence: CASSAQGAEYNEQFF. Written as DNA, the CDR3 is TGTGCCAGCAGCGCCCAGGGGGCGGAGTACAATGAGCAGTTCTTC.

This clonotype was detected only a few times. The chain has TRBV5-1 and TRBJ2-1, with TRBD2 matching over 11 bases. The length of the CDR3 is 15 residues. V was clipped by 2 bases and J by 8 bases; unmatched bases: 6. Germline CDR1 and CDR2: SGHRS and YFSETQ. The CDR3 DNA sequence: TGCGCCAGCAGCTTCACTAGCGGGAGTCTGTATGAGCAGTTCTTC. This codes for CASSFTSGSLYEQFF. The whole variable domain, filled in from reference TRBV5-1 and TRBJ2-1, reads KAGVTQTPRYLIKTRGQQVTLSCSPISGHRSVSWYQQTPGQGLQFLFEYFSETQRNKGNFPGRFSGRQFSNSRSEMNVSTLELGDSALYLCASSFTSGSLYEQFFGPGTRLTVL.

The CDR3: CASSLEGQGEAFF. CDR3 DNA: TGTGCCAGCAGCTTGGAGGGGCAGGGTGAAGCTTTCTTT. V and J are TRBV7-8 and TRBJ1-1; a possible D gene is TRBD1 (5 bases). V lost 3 bases and J 7 bases, leaving 12 bases between the germline ends. This CDR3 has 13 residues. Per germline, CDR1 SGHVS and CDR2 FQNEAQ.

This clonotype has only a few counts. J is TRBJ2-3 and V is TRBV20-1; 11 nucleotides align to TRBD2. The trim removed 8 bases at V and 5 bases at J, leaving 9 bases unmatched. CDR1 and CDR2 from the germline V gene are DFQATT and SNEGSKA (reference sequence). This CDR3 is built from 14 residues. This chain's CDR3 is CSSLAGGLGDTQYF. The CDR3 DNA sequence: TGCAGTAGTCTAGCGGGAGGATTAGGAGATACGCAGTATTTT.

This chain links TRBV5-1 with TRBJ1-5; no firm D call. V lost 5 bases, J lost 0 bases, and 12 bases lay in between. Germline V gene sequence: CDR1 SGHRS, CDR2 YFSETQ. The CDR3 runs to 15 residues. CDR3 amino acids: CASSAGDYSNQPQHF. The CDR3 DNA is TGCGCCAGCAGTGCAGGAGATTATAGCAATCAGCCCCAGCATTTT.

This clonotype was counted only a few times. The gene calls are TRBV5-6 and TRBJ2-1; D may be TRBD1 (5 bases). Germline V gene data show CDR1 as SGHDT and CDR2 as YYEEEE. V was cut by 5 bases and J by 4 bases, with 10 bases left in between. The CDR3 sequence is 13 residues long. CDR3 in DNA: TGTGCCAGCAGGACAGTTCCTTACAATGAGCAGTTCTTC. It specifies CASRTVPYNEQFF. The full variable domain, in which reference TRBV5-6 and TRBJ2-1 provide the parts outside the CDR3, is DAGVTQSPTHLIKTRGQQVTLRCSPKSGHDTVSWYQQALGQGPQFIFQYYEEEERQRGNFPDRFSGHQFPNYSSELNVNALLLGDSALYLCASRTVPYNEQFFGPGTRLTVL.

In this sample, this clonotype turned up many times. This chain links TRBV12-3 or TRBV12-4 with TRBJ2-5, with 7 positions matching TRBD2. V shed 5 bases, J shed 2 bases, and the junction held 8 bases outside the gene matches. The CDR3 has 15 amino acids. CDR3 amino acids: CASSVGQGGQETQYF. The CDR3 DNA sequence: TGTGCCAGCAGTGTAGGGCAGGGAGGGCAAGAGACCCAGTACTTC.

This clonotype was picked up many times. V and J are TRBV15 and TRBJ1-5; 7 nucleotides align to TRBD1. With V trimmed by 2 bases and J by 2 bases, 3 bases remained unmatched. The CDR3 has 15 amino acids. CDR1 and CDR2 (germline): LNHNV, YYDKDF (reference sequence). CDR3 in DNA: TGTGCCACCAGCAGAACAACAGGGGGCAATCAGCCCCAGCATTTT. Translation: CATSRTTGGNQPQHF.

There are a few counts of this clonotype. This chain connects TRBV5-1 to TRBJ2-3; 13 positions agree with TRBD2. The V gene's germline CDR1 is SGHRS and CDR2 YFSETQ. J lost 4 bases, V lost 4 bases, and 6 bases had no gene match. This CDR3 is 16 amino acids long. The DNA of the CDR3 is TGCGCCAGCAGCACAGGACTAGCGGGAGAGCCAGATACGCAGTATTTT. Translating it yields CASSTGLAGEPDTQYF.

The rearrangement uses TRBV7-8 and TRBJ1-5; weak D call: TRBD1 (5 bases). The CDR3 covers 17 residues. V was clipped by 1 base and J by 5 bases, with 18 bases between them. CDR1 and CDR2 from the germline V gene are SGHVS and FQNEAQ. This CDR3 is CASSLDRGRGAHQPQHF. In DNA, the CDR3 is TGTGCCAGCAGCTTAGACCGGGGCCGGGGCGCCCATCAGCCCCAGCATTTT.

The rearrangement uses TRBV20-1 and TRBJ2-2; 10 positions match TRBD2. Germline assignment: CDR1 DFQATT and CDR2 SNEGSKA (reference sequence). The J segment lost 4 bases and the V segment lost 0 bases, leaving 11 bases of the junction unmatched. The CDR3 runs to 18 residues. This chain's CDR3 is CSARDPGMLAGVTGELFF. The CDR3, as DNA: TGCAGTGCTAGAGACCCTGGTATGCTAGCGGGAGTCACCGGGGAGCTGTTTTTT.

V usage is TRBV20-1 and J usage is TRBJ2-3, with D possibly TRBD2 on 6 matching bases. The CDR3 runs to 14 residues. V gave up 6 bases and J gave up 4 bases, with 17 bases separating them. CDR1 and CDR2 (germline): DFQATT, SNEGSKA (reference sequence). CDR3 residues: CSATNPRESDTQYF. CDR3 in DNA: TGCAGTGCAACCAACCCCCGGGAGTCAGATACGCAGTATTTT.

A few counts support this clonotype. V is TRBV27 and J is TRBJ2-3; 9 bases agree with TRBD2. The germline V gene encodes CDR1 MNHEY and CDR2 SMNVEV (reference sequence). Unmatched junction bases numbered 8, after V lost 7 bases and J lost 3 bases. This CDR3 is built from 15 residues. CDR3 residues: CASMGSGRETDTQYF. The CDR3 bases are TGTGCCAGCATGGGTAGCGGGAGAGAAACAGATACGCAGTATTTT.

This chain connects TRBV9 to TRBJ2-2, with 7 bases matching TRBD2. Germline CDR1 is SGDLS and CDR2 is YYNGEE. With V trimmed by 7 bases and J by 3 bases, 9 bases remained unmatched. This CDR3 comprises 15 residues. CDR3 coding DNA: TGTGCCAGCCGGTCTAGCGGAGGGTACACCGGGGAGCTGTTTTTT. This sequence encodes CASRSSGGYTGELFF.